The table lists the clone carrying this T cell receptor beta chain with many counts. Its antigen is currently unknown. This sample stems from a study of human T cells and chemical hapten exposure. Across the whole study: TCR yields per sample varied, mainly owing to small pooled library volume differences. Study-level findings and limits: TCRs at a frequency above 1 in 1000 stayed unchanged with DPC sensitization.

As for time point: healthy volunteer bleed at 2 weeks. Whole blood that had not been fractionated was the source of extracted total RNA. A single record per CDR3 protein comes from TCRdb applying MiXCR to the RACE reads. The sample has some 93,000 distinct CDR3 sequences, about 8.8% seen once. Germline values: CDR1 DFQATT, CDR2 SNEGSKA (reference sequence). This CDR3 contains 13 residues. The V gene lost 2 bases and the J gene lost 1 base, with 6 bases spanning the gap. Material for sequencing was whole blood. The receptor was isolated from a female donor in good health. Some clones in this sample may be carry-over from other donors' samples. The rearrangement joins TRBV20-1 to TRBJ2-4, with D possibly being TRBD1 or TRBD2 (5 bases each). CDR3 sequence reads: CSARWGAKNIQYF. The CDR3 nucleotides are TGCAGTGCTAGATGGGGGGCCAAAAACATTCAGTACTTC.